The sequence of this T cell receptor (beta chain) was determined in a study of T-cell reconstitution after alpha-beta-depleted transplantation in children. Notes on the study in general: T cells produced anew were the main source of T-cell counts and diversity one year after transplant.

This clonotype has at least ten counts. Its antigen is undetermined. Trimming stripped 3 bases from V and 8 bases from J, with 10 bases between. There are 12 residues in the CDR3. A TCRbeta library incorporating unique molecular identifiers was prepared. Each CDR3 protein gets one entry after TCRdb re-called the PCR reads with MiXCR. The table includes 210,000 or so distinct CDR3 sequences, 11% detected once. The chain has TRBV12-3 or TRBV12-4 and TRBJ1-2; D ambiguous. The TCR sequence derives from a child younger than two with acute myeloid leukemia, due to receive a stem cell transplant. The material sequenced was PBMCs, taken before TCRalphabeta/CD19-depleted stem cell transplant. This CDR3 is CASSFDPNGYTF. The CDR3, as DNA: TGTGCCAGCAGTTTCGACCCTAACGGCTACACCTTC.